The following is a TCR beta chain sequence with its context. This sample is drawn from a study of cytomegalovirus exposure and HLA in healthy donors. Study details: The Caucasian-associated ancestry cluster held more than 80% of under 450 genotyped donors.

CDR1 and CDR2 (germline): SGHRS, YFSETQ. This CDR3 is 14 amino acids long. Trimming cost V 4 bases and J 1 base; bases outside gene matches: 3. With 60 Vbeta and 13 Jbeta primers, the PCR was carried out. TCRdb's copy holds only in-frame clones and misses some; the assay was immunoSEQ multiplex PCR. The sample carries tens of thousands of clones, over 65% recorded once. Input material: PBMCs. The chain carries TRBV5-1 and TRBJ2-3, with 7 bases aligning to TRBD2. The TCR sequence derives from a middle-aged man in good health and CMV-seronegative. CDR3 loop: CASSAGDGTDTQYF. The CDR3 bases are TGCGCCAGCAGCGCGGGAGATGGCACAGATACGCAGTATTTT.